This TCR beta chain is from a study of blood T cell repertoires in COVID-19. Study-level information: Collection of acute and convalescent COVID-19 samples took place in the United States, Italy and Spain. Nucleic acid was either cDNA or gDNA, and it came from T cells, B-cell-depleted T cells, or PBMCs.

As originally analysed: Estimates of nucleated cell counts were drawn from the amplification of reference gene primers. Data came from immunoSEQ multiplex PCR; TCRdb stores just in-frame clones and leaves some out. V and J calls and clone size are those listed in that table; D and trimming were worked out from the DNA. Here the sample spans just over 250,000 clones, 88% being singletons. With V trimmed by 1 base and J by 0 bases, 2 bases remained unmatched. CDR1 and CDR2 (germline): MNHEY, SMNVEV (reference sequence). The CDR3 runs to 16 residues. This TCR derives from a man between 60 and 70 years old who had recovered from COVID-19. This chain uses TRBV27 with TRBJ2-2; 7 bases align to TRBD1. The sequencing sample was made of peripheral blood. The CDR3 loop is CASSLLGTANTGELFF. The CDR3 DNA follows: TGTGCCAGCAGTTTATTGGGGACAGCGAACACCGGGGAGCTGTTTTTT.